This TCR beta chain appears in the sequencing data of a study of beta chain features in type 1 diabetes. Study-level results: Equally in patients and controls, shorter templates might have been favored by PCR. Among all four CD4+ subsets, Type 1 diabetes patients had TCRB CDR3s that were moderately but significantly shorter.

Germline-derived CDR1 and CDR2 are MDHEN and SYDVKM. V shed 3 bases and J 12 bases; nucleotides not matched to a gene: 8. This CDR3 comprises 16 residues. As every portion of the isolated RNA was reverse transcribed, the sequencing read expressed TCRB transcripts. Here immunoSEQ multiplex PCR was the method, and the copy in TCRdb shows in-frame clones only, minus some. The repertoire holds around 160,000 clones, with around 8.3% as singletons. Notes on this clone: Its antigen is still unknown.

Using CD45RO/CCR7/CD25/CD127/CD95/CD27, CD4+ naive, central memory, regulatory and stem cell-like memory cells were sorted. Each of the sorted populations had a purity greater than 95%. V is TRBV28 and J is TRBJ2-1, with 16 positions matching TRBD2. Sample: central memory CD4+ T cells from blood. The sequence was collected from a woman younger than 35 with type 1 diabetes. CDR3 sequence (DNA): TGTGCCAGCAGTTTCCCCGGGACTAGCGGGAGGGCCAGGCAGTTCTTC. It translates to CASSFPGTSGRARQFF.